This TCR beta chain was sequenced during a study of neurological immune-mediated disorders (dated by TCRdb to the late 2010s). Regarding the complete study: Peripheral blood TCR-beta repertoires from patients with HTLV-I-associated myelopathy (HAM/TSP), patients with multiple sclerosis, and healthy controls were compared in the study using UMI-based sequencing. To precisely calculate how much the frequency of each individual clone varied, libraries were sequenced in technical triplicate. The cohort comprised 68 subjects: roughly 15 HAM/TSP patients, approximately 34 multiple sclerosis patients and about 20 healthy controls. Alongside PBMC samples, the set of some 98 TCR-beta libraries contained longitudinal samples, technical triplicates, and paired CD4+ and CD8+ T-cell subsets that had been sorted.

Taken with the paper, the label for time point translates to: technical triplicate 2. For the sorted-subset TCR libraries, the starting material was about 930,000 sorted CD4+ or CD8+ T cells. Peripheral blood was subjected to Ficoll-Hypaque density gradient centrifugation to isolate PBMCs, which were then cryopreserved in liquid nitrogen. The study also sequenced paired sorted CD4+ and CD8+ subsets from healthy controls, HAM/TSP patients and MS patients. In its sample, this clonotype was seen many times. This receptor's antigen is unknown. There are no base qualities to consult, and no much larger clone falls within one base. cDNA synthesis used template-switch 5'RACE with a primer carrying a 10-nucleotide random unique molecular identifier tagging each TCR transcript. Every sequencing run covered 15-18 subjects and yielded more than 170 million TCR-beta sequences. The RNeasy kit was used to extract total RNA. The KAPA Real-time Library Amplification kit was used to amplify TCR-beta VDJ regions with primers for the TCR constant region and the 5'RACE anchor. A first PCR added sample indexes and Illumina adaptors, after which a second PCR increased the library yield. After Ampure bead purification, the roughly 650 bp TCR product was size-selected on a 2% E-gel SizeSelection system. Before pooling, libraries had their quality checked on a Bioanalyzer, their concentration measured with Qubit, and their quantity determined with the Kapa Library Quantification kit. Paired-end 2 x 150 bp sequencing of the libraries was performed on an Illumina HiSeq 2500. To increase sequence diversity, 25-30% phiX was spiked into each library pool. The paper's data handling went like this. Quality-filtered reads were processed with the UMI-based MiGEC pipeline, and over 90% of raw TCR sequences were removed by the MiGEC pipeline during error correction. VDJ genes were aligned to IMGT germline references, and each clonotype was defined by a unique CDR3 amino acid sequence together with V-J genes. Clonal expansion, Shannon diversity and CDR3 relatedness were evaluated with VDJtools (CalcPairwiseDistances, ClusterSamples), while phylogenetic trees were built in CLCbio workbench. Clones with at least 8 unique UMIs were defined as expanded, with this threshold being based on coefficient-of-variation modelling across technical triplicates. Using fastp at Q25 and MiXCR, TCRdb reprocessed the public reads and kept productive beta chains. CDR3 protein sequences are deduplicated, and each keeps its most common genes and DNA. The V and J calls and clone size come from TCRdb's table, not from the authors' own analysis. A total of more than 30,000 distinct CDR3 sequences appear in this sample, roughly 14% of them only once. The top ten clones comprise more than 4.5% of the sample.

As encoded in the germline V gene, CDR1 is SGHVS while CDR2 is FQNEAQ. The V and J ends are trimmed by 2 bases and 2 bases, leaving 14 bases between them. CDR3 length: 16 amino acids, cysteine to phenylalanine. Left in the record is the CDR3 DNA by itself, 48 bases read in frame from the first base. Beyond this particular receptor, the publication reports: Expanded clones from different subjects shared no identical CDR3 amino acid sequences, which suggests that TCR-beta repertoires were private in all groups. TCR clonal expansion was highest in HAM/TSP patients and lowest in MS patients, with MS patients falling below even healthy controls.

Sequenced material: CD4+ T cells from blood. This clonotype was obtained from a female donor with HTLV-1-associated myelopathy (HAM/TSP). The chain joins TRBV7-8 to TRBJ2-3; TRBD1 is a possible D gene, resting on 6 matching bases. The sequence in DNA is TGTGCCAGCAGCTTAATGGGGGCACGCGCCACAGATACGCAGTATTTT. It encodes CASSLMGARATDTQYF. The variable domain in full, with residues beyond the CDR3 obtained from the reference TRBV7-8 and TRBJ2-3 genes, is GAGVSQSPRYKVAKRGQDVALRCDPISGHVSLFWYQQALGQGPEFLTYFQNEAQLDKSGLPSDRFFAERPEGSVSTLKIQRTQQEDSAVYLCASSLMGARATDTQYFGPGTRLTVL.